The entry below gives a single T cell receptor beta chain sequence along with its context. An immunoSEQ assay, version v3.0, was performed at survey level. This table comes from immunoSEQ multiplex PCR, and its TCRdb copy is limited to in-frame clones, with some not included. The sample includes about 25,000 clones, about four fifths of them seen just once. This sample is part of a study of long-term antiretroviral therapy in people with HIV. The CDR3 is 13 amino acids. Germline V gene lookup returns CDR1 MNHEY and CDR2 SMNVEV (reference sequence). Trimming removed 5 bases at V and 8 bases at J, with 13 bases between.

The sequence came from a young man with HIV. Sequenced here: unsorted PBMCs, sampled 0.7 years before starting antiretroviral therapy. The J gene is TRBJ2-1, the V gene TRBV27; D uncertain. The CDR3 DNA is TGTGCCAGCAGTCTGAAGCCGTACGATGAGCAGTTCTTC. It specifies CASSLKPYDEQFF.